This is a list of T cell receptor beta chains from one sample in a study of cytomegalovirus exposure and HLA in healthy donors. Clones were read by immunoSEQ multiplex PCR, and TCRdb kept only the in-frame ones, dropping some. The sample lists about 140,000 clones; around 73% were seen once. The specimen was PBMCs. Receptor source: a woman aged 35 to 49 in good health and CMV-seronegative. Both conserved end residues are part of each CDR3. Fields, in order: J gene, V gene, D gene, CDR3 protein, CDR3 DNA. D genes are given only for firm matches.

J gene: TRBJ1-5; V gene: TRBV5-1; D gene: .; CDR3 protein: CASKRGGDSNQPQHF; CDR3 DNA: TGCGCCAGCAAAAGGGGGGGGGATAGCAATCAGCCCCAGCATTTT
J gene: TRBJ2-1; V gene: TRBV4-2; D gene: TRBD2; CDR3 protein: CASSHVSGGAYNEQFF; CDR3 DNA: TGTGCCAGCAGCCATGTTAGCGGGGGGGCCTACAATGAGCAGTTCTTC
J gene: TRBJ2-1; V gene: TRBV12-5; D gene: .; CDR3 protein: CASGLKLGGVQFF; CDR3 DNA: TGTGCTAGTGGTTTGAAACTGGGGGGAGTGCAGTTCTTC
J gene: TRBJ2-3; V gene: TRBV7-9; D gene: TRBD2; CDR3 protein: CASSPTSGGAGTQYF; CDR3 DNA: TGTGCCAGCAGCCCGACTAGCGGGGGGGCTGGTACGCAGTATTTT
J gene: TRBJ1-2; V gene: TRBV9; D gene: TRBD1; CDR3 protein: CASSVGGGDYGYTF; CDR3 DNA: TGTGCCAGCAGCGTAGGAGGGGGCGACTATGGCTACACCTTC
J gene: TRBJ1-3; V gene: TRBV9; D gene: TRBD1; CDR3 protein: CASSVGLTGAGNTIYF; CDR3 DNA: TGTGCCAGCAGCGTCGGGCTGACAGGGGCGGGAAACACCATATATTTT
J gene: TRBJ1-6; V gene: TRBV5-1; D gene: .; CDR3 protein: CASSPEGASYSPLHF; CDR3 DNA: TGCGCCAGCAGCCCCGAGGGAGCGTCTTATTCACCCCTCCACTTT
J gene: TRBJ1-1; V gene: TRBV19; D gene: .; CDR3 protein: CASSILQGGTEAFF; CDR3 DNA: TGTGCCAGTAGTATTCTCCAGGGTGGGACTGAAGCTTTCTTT
J gene: TRBJ2-2; V gene: TRBV5-4; D gene: .; CDR3 protein: CASSLGVGQGNTGEPFF; CDR3 DNA: .
J gene: TRBJ1-4; V gene: TRBV7-9; D gene: TRBD1; CDR3 protein: CASSVERQGKLNEKLFF; CDR3 DNA: TGTGCCAGCAGCGTAGAGCGACAGGGGAAGCTGAATGAAAAACTGTTTTTT
J gene: TRBJ2-7; V gene: TRBV18; D gene: .; CDR3 protein: CASSPPEPYEQYF; CDR3 DNA: TGTGCCAGCTCACCACCGGAGCCTTACGAGCAGTACTTC
J gene: TRBJ2-1; V gene: TRBV6-1; D gene: TRBD1; CDR3 protein: CASSERTGMNEQFF; CDR3 DNA: TGTGCCAGCAGTGAAAGGACAGGGATGAATGAGCAGTTCTTC
J gene: TRBJ1-2; V gene: TRBV6-5; D gene: .; CDR3 protein: CASSYEGQRYGYTF; CDR3 DNA: TGTGCCAGCAGTTACGAAGGACAGCGCTATGGCTACACCTTC